This T cell receptor beta chain was documented in a study of shared clonotypes between healthy human individuals (dated by TCRdb to the early 2020s). Background for the entire study: The cohort included three men and two women between 18 and 49 years of age. For each donor, CD4 naive and CD4 memory were each run on three plates, CD8 naive on two plates, and CD8 memory on one plate. Each donor's leukapheresis produced roughly between about 0.85 and 10 billion PBMCs. Blood TCR repertoires of about 5 healthy adults were deeply sequenced to estimate repertoire size and the extent of clonotype sharing between individuals. To increase sequencing depth and limit assay-specific biases, different laboratories used diverse techniques to prepare libraries and sequence TCR repertoires. What the work shows at the level of the full study, not this receptor alone: Naive subsets generally had larger estimated clonotype richness than memory subsets did. Based on pairwise subsampling, the degree of clonotype sharing among donors was expected to be affected by sequencing depth. Higher generation probabilities were observed for clonotypes shared by all four sorted-subset donors than for non-shared clonotypes. When a handful of donors were compared, the shared fraction of clonotypes was about 5.4% for naive CD4, roughly 3.4% for naive CD8, more than 2% for memory CD4, and 0.4% for memory CD8. Only blood was sampled, and tissue TCR repertoires likely differ from those in blood. Incomplete sequencing was indicated by rarefaction of sorted-subset datasets, despite the large sequencing depth. The small number of donors limited the genetic and exposure-history diversity represented.

Using the deep immunoSEQ assay, TCR CDR3 regions were amplified from genomic DNA by multiplex PCR. For each cell subset, the extracted genomic DNA was distributed evenly across all wells of several immunoSEQ 96-well plates, and each plate served as one replicate. For sorted subsets, roughly 200 ng of genomic DNA, equivalent to 25,000 to 35,000 T cell genomes, went into each replicate PCR. Purified libraries were measured with a Qubit 3.0 fluorometer, size-checked on a Bioanalyzer 2100, and measured again with the KAPA Library Quantification kit. A separate single-read 150-cycle Illumina NextSeq 550 flow cell was used to sequence each immunoSEQ 96-well plate. As for the original processing: The immunoSEQ output contained only junctional sequences without quality scores, so filtering could not match that applied to full-length reads. Sequences were annotated with PyIR, a Python wrapper for IgBLAST v1.9, and V/J genes and CDR3 were assigned using IMGT germline references. Reads were removed for weak V/J assignments (E-value above 1e-6), missing CDR3, stop codons, out-of-frame junctions, or ambiguous translated residues. V3J clonotypes were defined as sequences sharing the same inferred V gene, J gene, and CDR3 amino acid sequence. Percentage overlap between repertoires was computed as shared unique clonotypes divided by the size of the smaller repertoire. Three approaches were used to assess repertoire richness: RTK rarefaction, the Chao1 estimator, and Recon v2.1 estimates of unobserved clonotypes. Generation probabilities were computed with OLGA for all TCRbeta clonotypes obtained by the gDNA method from several donors. TCRdb obtained this table from immuneACCESS and retained in-frame rearrangements with V and J assigned. These tables miss some clones; where compared with another copy, unresolved V genes account for less than half of the shortfall, and the remainder is unexplained. V, J and clone size were drawn from that table, and D and trimming were deduced from the DNA. The table for this sample lists 2 million to 2.5 million clones; approximately 94% of them were counted only once. Of the sample, over 0.1% falls within the top ten clones.

The CDR3 holds 14 amino acids from the cysteine to the phenylalanine. Only the CDR3 DNA stays, 42 bases, in frame from base 1. Relative to germline, V is missing 6 bases and J is missing 4 bases, with 6 bases of the junction outside any gene match. According to the germline V gene, CDR1 reads SGHTA and CDR2 reads FQGNSA. The donors were healthy, HIV-negative adults with no recently reported acute infections or vaccinations. All donors were Caucasian adults living in Nashville, Tennessee, USA. CD4+ T cells were enriched through magnetic negative selection, after which naive cells were positively selected on CD45RA and the remaining negative fraction served as the memory subset. Blood was obtained by leukapheresis, after which PBMCs were separated by Ficoll-Histopaque density gradient centrifugation and cryopreserved in liquid nitrogen vapor phase. Analytical flow cytometry was used to check the purity and quantity of every magnetically sorted T cell population. Genomic DNA was isolated from every sorted fraction and measured by UV absorbance on a Nanodrop 2000c.

With regard to this clone: The antigen it recognizes is unknown. It has no much larger one-base neighbor in the sample; base qualities were not kept.

Sequencing was done on a sample of naive CD4+ T cells sorted from blood. Taken with the paper, the label for cell subset or site translates to: CD45RA+ positively selected. The chain joins TRBV7-2 to TRBJ2-7, and TRBD1 matches 10 of the central bases. This clonotype was obtained from a man younger than 30 in good health. Here is the DNA: TGTGCCAGCAGGAGCGGGACAGGGGCGTACGAGCAGTACTTC. Its translation is CASRSGTGAYEQYF.